These 14 T cell receptor beta chains were all obtained from the same sample, sequenced in a study of long-term antiretroviral therapy in people with HIV. Samples were assayed with immunoSEQ v3.0 at survey level. Measured with immunoSEQ multiplex PCR; TCRdb has only the in-frame clones, and not every one. The sample carries about 25,000 clones, 85% to 95% recorded once. Sequenced here: unsorted PBMCs, sampled 7.6 years after starting antiretroviral therapy. The receptors originated from a woman aged 40 to 50 with HIV.

This clone has a single count. The V and J genes are TRBV7-2 and TRBJ2-7; D remains unclear. The ends were cut back, 2 bases at V and 3 bases at J, with 5 bases in the middle. Germline V CDR1 and CDR2: SGHTA, FQGNSA. This CDR3 region has 12 residues. The CDR3 DNA reads TGTGCCAGCAGCTTATTAGGCTACGAGCAGTACTTC. It codes for CASSLLGYEQYF.

This clone was observed a single time. The J gene is TRBJ2-5, the V gene TRBV6-5, with 8 bases that match TRBD2. The CDR3 covers 15 residues. V trimming: 2 bases; J trimming: 1 base; junction bases outside the gene matches: 3. Germline V gene lookup returns CDR1 MNHEY and CDR2 SVGAGI. The CDR3 reads CASSYRRGVQETQYF. The CDR3 DNA sequence: TGTGCCAGCAGTTACAGGCGGGGGGTCCAAGAGACCCAGTACTTC.

V usage is TRBV29-1 and J usage is TRBJ1-4; D not certain. This CDR3 contains 17 residues. The V and J ends lost 0 bases and 4 bases respectively, with 18 bases between them. Germline V CDR1 and CDR2: SQVTM, ANQGSEA. In nucleotides, the CDR3 is TGCAGCGTTGAAGAAGAGGGCAGTCTGATAGATAATGAAAAACTGTTTTTT. Translation gives CSVEEEGSLIDNEKLFF.

V usage is TRBV5-8 and J usage is TRBJ1-4, with D hard to call. Germline V lookup: CDR1 SGHTS, CDR2 YDEGEE. V lost 5 bases and J lost 4, with 18 bases in between. This CDR3 contains 16 residues. The DNA for the CDR3 is TGTGCCAGCAGTACAACCGGGAATCTAAATAATGAAAAACTGTTTTTT. Translating it yields CASSTTGNLNNEKLFF.

V and J are TRBV5-1 and TRBJ1-6; D ambiguous. The CDR3 contains 15 residues. V was pared by 1 base and J by 0 bases, with 5 bases between. Germline CDR1 SGHRS, CDR2 YFSETQ. CDR3 nucleotide sequence: TGCGCCAGCAGCTTGCGTAGCTCCTATAATTCACCCCTCCACTTT. The encoded protein is CASSLRSSYNSPLHF.

CDR3 loop: CASSQADIYEQYF. The CDR3 coding sequence is TGTGCCAGCAGCCAAGCCGACATCTACGAGCAGTACTTC. V usage is TRBV4-2 and J usage is TRBJ2-7; no reliable D call. Germline CDR1 and CDR2: LGHNA and YNFKEQ. The V end lost 1 base, the J end lost 3 bases, and 7 bases lay between the germline ends. This CDR3 has 13 residues.

This clone showed up just once. The CDR3 reads CASRLGSTDTQYF. DNA of the CDR3: TGTGCCAGCAGGCTGGGTAGCACAGATACGCAGTATTTT. The V call is TRBV5-5, the J call TRBJ2-3; the D is unclear. From germline, CDR1 is SGHKS and CDR2 YYEKEE (reference sequence). V was clipped by 5 bases and J by 0 bases, with 7 bases between them. The CDR3 runs to 13 residues.

V is TRBV5-8 and J is TRBJ2-5; D may be TRBD1 (5 bases). This CDR3 contains 15 residues. Germline CDR1 and CDR2: SGHTS and YDEGEE. V gave up 4 bases and J gave up 2 bases, with 15 bases separating them. This CDR3 reads CASSHRRQLQETQYF. DNA of the CDR3: TGTGCCAGCAGCCACCGGAGACAGTTACAAGAGACCCAGTACTTC. Using reference TRBV5-8 and TRBJ2-5 for the parts outside the CDR3, the full variable domain is EAGVTQSPTHLIKTRGQQATLRCSPISGHTSVYWYQQALGLGLQFLLWYDEGEERNRGNFPPRFSGRQFPNYSSELNVNALELEDSALYLCASSHRRQLQETQYFGPGTRLLVL.

The genes are TRBV6-6 and TRBJ2-3, with 9 bases fitting TRBD1. The length of the CDR3 is 16 residues. The ends lost 6 bases at V and 2 bases at J; junction bases unmatched: 9. The germline gives CDR1 MNHNY, CDR2 SVGAGI (reference sequence). CDR3 protein: CASRGLGTGYTDTQYF. For the CDR3, the DNA is TGTGCCAGCAGAGGCCTCGGGACAGGGTACACAGATACGCAGTATTTT.

The gene calls are TRBV19 and TRBJ2-2; 9 bases map to TRBD1. J was trimmed by 6 bases and V by 5 bases; bases with no gene match: 16. Germline V gene data show CDR1 as LNHDA and CDR2 as SQIVND (reference sequence). The CDR3 runs 18 residues. In nucleotides, the CDR3 is TGTGCCAGTAGTGTACCCGCACAGGGGGCGAATAAAGCCGGGGAGCTGTTTTTT. It encodes CASSVPAQGANKAGELFF.

J is TRBJ1-2 and V is TRBV5-1, with 8 bases lining up with TRBD1. J lost 5 bases, V lost 1 base, and 4 bases had no gene match. Germline V gives CDR1 SGHRS, CDR2 YFSETQ. The CDR3 is 14 amino acids. CDR3 nucleotide sequence: TGCGCCAGCAGCTTGAGCAGGGGGCAATATGGCTACACCTTC. Encoded protein: CASSLSRGQYGYTF. The full variable domain, rest sourced from reference TRBV5-1 and TRBJ1-2, is KAGVTQTPRYLIKTRGQQVTLSCSPISGHRSVSWYQQTPGQGLQFLFEYFSETQRNKGNFPGRFSGRQFSNSRSEMNVSTLELGDSALYLCASSLSRGQYGYTFGSGTRLTVV.

The count of this clone is one. The rearrangement links TRBV10-3 to TRBJ2-7, with a weak D call TRBD1 (6 bases). V lost 3 bases and J lost 1, with 16 bases in between. CDR1 ENHRY and CDR2 SYGVKD come from the germline V gene. This CDR3 has 16 amino acids. CDR3 nucleotide sequence: TGTGCCATCAGTGACCTCGTAGGACAGTTATCCTACGAGCAGTACTTC. Protein product: CAISDLVGQLSYEQYF.

The chain carries TRBV19 and TRBJ2-7; a weak D match, TRBD1 (8 bases). The CDR3 has 14 residues. Per germline, CDR1 LNHDA and CDR2 SQIVND (reference sequence). The V gene lost 11 bases and the J gene lost 2 bases, with 19 bases spanning the gap. The CDR3 sequence is CASNRGGAPYEQYF. CDR3 in DNA: TGTGCCTCCAACAGGGGGGGGGCCCCCTACGAGCAGTACTTC.

V usage is TRBV6-4 and J usage is TRBJ1-5; D is ambiguous. The CDR3 totals 13 residues. Between the trimmed V and J ends, which lost 3 bases and 0 bases, there was a span of 3 bases. Germline V gene lookup returns CDR1 MRHNA and CDR2 SNTAGT. Here the CDR3 reads CASSEGSNQPQHF. The CDR3 DNA reads TGTGCCAGCAGTGAAGGTAGCAATCAGCCCCAGCATTTT.